The source of this TCR beta chain is a study of blood T cell repertoires in COVID-19. Measured with immunoSEQ multiplex PCR; TCRdb has only the in-frame clones, and not every one. The sample yields about 110,000 clones, about 90% seen once. Trimming took 5 bases from V and 4 from J; bases not matched to a gene: 6. The CDR3 is 14 amino acids. From germline, CDR1 is MDHEN and CDR2 SYDVKM. The receptor was isolated from a human donor in a cohort sampled during active COVID-19. The rearrangement links TRBV28 to TRBJ1-2; 8 positions agree with TRBD1. Sequenced: peripheral blood. The DNA for the CDR3 is TGTGCCAGCAGTCCGGGGACAGGTGCCTATGGCTACACCTTC. Its translation is CASSPGTGAYGYTF.